This T cell receptor (beta chain) was obtained from a study of blood T cell repertoires in COVID-19. This CDR3 is built from 16 residues. Germline V gene data show CDR1 as SGHNT and CDR2 as YYREEE (reference sequence). V lost 0 bases and J lost 0, with 11 bases in between. Before being deemed recovered, Cohort 3 donors had two negative PCRs, clearance, or symptom resolution. In the source study's methods: It was from reference gene primer amplification that nucleated cell counts were estimated. The assay was immunoSEQ multiplex PCR, and TCRdb's table has in-frame clones only and misses some. That table is the source of V, J and clone size, and D and trimming were worked out from the DNA. The profile shows about 480,000 clones, 85% to 90% of them singletons.

The sequence was collected from a woman in her thirties or forties who had recovered from COVID-19. The gene calls are TRBV5-4 and TRBJ2-3, with a tentative D call TRBD1 (7 bases). The sequenced sample was PBMCs or T cells enriched from blood (not recorded which). CDR3: CASSLAAGQSTDTQYF. The CDR3 DNA sequence: TGTGCCAGCAGCTTGGCCGCGGGACAGAGCACAGATACGCAGTATTTT.